The next 4 T cell receptor beta chains were all read from a single sample in a study of blood T cell repertoires in COVID-19. The protocol was immunoSEQ multiplex PCR, while the TCRdb copy is restricted to in-frame clones and leaves out a portion. The table has about 250,000 clones, roughly 86% seen once. Sequenced material: peripheral blood. These receptors all stem from a woman aged 25 to 45 with acute or convalescent COVID-19.

V and J are TRBV7-2 and TRBJ2-5, with D possibly being TRBD1 (6 bases). With 1 base removed from V and 3 bases from J, the gap between germline ends came to 9 bases. CDR1 and CDR2 (germline): SGHTA, FQGNSA. This CDR3 has 14 amino acids. CDR3 bases: TGTGCCAGCAGCTTAGGTGGACAGAAAGAGACCCAGTACTTC. Amino acid sequence: CASSLGGQKETQYF.

This chain connects TRBV20-1 to TRBJ2-7; no firm D call. This CDR3 comprises 13 residues. Germline CDR1 reads DFQATT; CDR2 reads SNEGSKA (reference sequence). Trimming removed 3 bases from V and 2 bases from J, with 11 bases in between. As DNA, the CDR3 is TGCAGTGCTAGTATGGCGGAGCCCTACGAGCAGTACTTC. Encoded protein: CSASMAEPYEQYF.

This clone was observed a handful of times. The chain joins TRBV7-8 to TRBJ1-5, with D unresolved. The CDR3 is 15 amino acids. Germline V gene sequence: CDR1 SGHVS, CDR2 FQNEAQ. Trimming shortened V by 1 base and J by 5 bases, and 12 bases separated the two germline ends. CDR3: CASSLGSLDYQPQHF. DNA for the CDR3: TGTGCCAGCAGCTTAGGTTCGTTAGATTATCAGCCCCAGCATTTT. Full variable domain (missing parts from reference TRBV7-8 and TRBJ1-5): GAGVSQSPRYKVAKRGQDVALRCDPISGHVSLFWYQQALGQGPEFLTYFQNEAQLDKSGLPSDRFFAERPEGSVSTLKIQRTQQEDSAVYLCASSLGSLDYQPQHFGDGTRLSIL.

This clone was counted a single time. The V gene is TRBV29-1, the J gene TRBJ1-1, with 10 nucleotides matching TRBD1. CDR1 and CDR2 (germline): SQVTM, ANQGSEA. Germline trimming cut 7 bases from V and 4 bases from J; bases unmatched to any gene: 6. The CDR3 is 13 residues long. In DNA, the CDR3 is TGCAGCGGAGGACAGGGGGATGTCACTGAAGCTTTCTTT. It translates to CSGGQGDVTEAFF.